Reported below is one T cell receptor (beta chain). Sequencing was performed with immunoSEQ multiplex PCR; in TCRdb, only in-frame clones are kept and a portion is missing. The table records hundreds of thousands of clones, roughly 74% of them present only once. The sample is drawn from a study of shared T cell receptors in the human thymus. Germline V gene sequence: CDR1 WSHSY, CDR2 SAAADI. Losses at the gene ends were 5 bases for V and 2 bases for J; bases not matched to a gene: 8. This CDR3 spans 15 amino acids. This same sample was also part of a study on human thymus T cells. That investigation notes: Corrective heart surgery yielded the resections from which the thymus tissue came. Reports from related research described highly overlapping thymic repertoires among unrelated individuals.

The chain couples TRBV10-2 to TRBJ2-7; 8 bases map to TRBD2. The receptor comes from a boy younger than two with a congenital heart defect. The sequencing input was thymocytes. The CDR3 loop is CASSTWREVTYEQYF. As DNA, the CDR3 is TGCGCCAGCAGTACGTGGCGGGAGGTAACCTACGAGCAGTACTTC.